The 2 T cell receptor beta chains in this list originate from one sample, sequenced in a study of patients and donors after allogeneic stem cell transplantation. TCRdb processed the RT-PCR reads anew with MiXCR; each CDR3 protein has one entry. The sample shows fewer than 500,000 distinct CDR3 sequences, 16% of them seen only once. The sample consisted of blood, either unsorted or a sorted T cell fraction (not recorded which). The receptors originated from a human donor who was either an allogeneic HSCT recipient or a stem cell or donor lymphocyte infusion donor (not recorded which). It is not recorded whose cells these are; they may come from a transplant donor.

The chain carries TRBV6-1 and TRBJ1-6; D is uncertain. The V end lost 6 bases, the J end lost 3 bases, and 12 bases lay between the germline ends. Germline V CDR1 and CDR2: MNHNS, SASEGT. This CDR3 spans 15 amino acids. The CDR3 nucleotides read TGTGCCAGCAGACCCGACCCGGGCTATAATTCACCCCTCCACTTT. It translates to CASRPDPGYNSPLHF.

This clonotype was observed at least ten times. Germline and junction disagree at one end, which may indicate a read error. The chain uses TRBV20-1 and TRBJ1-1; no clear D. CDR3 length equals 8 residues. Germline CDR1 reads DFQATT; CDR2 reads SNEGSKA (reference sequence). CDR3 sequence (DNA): TGTATGAACACTGAAGCTTTCTTT. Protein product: CMNTEAFF.